What follows describes a single TCR beta chain. The CDR3 sequence is 18 residues long. Germline V CDR1 and CDR2: SNHLY, FYNNEI. V shed 4 bases and J 5 bases; nucleotides not matched to a gene: 7. In the original workflow: Estimates of nucleated cell counts were drawn from the amplification of reference gene primers. Generated by immunoSEQ multiplex PCR, the TCRdb table keeps only in-frame clones and is missing some. That table gives V, J and clone size, and the DNA gave D and trimming. The repertoire holds around 450,000 clones, with roughly 90% as singletons. The data were taken from a study of blood T cell repertoires in COVID-19. Study overall: Specimens from acute and convalescent COVID-19 originated in the United States, Italy and Spain. The cDNA or gDNA used as material had been derived from T cells, B-cell-depleted T cells, or PBMCs.

The sequenced sample was peripheral blood. The receptor was derived from a woman aged 25 to 39 with acute or convalescent COVID-19. The gene calls are TRBV2 and TRBJ2-2, with 16 nucleotides matching TRBD2. The CDR3, as DNA: TGTGCCAGCAGTGTTGGGACTAGCGGGGGGGCCAGGACCGGGGAGCTGTTTTTT. This codes for CASSVGTSGGARTGELFF.